This TCR beta chain is from a study of shared clonotypes between healthy human individuals. Whole-study results and caveats: In a few donors, about 5% of naive CD4 clonotypes appeared in common.

Trimming cost V 7 bases and J 7 bases, with 16 bases left between them. The CDR3 extends over 14 amino acids. Germline values: CDR1 MNHNS, CDR2 SASEGT. As to this clone: The antigen remains unidentified.

Donors comprised healthy HIV-negative adults lacking recent acute infections or vaccinations. Replicate sorted-subset PCRs were loaded with roughly 190 ng DNA, 30,000 or so T cell genomes. This table comes from immunoSEQ multiplex PCR, and its TCRdb copy is limited to in-frame clones, with some not included. The sample records under 1,900,000 clones, about 98.5% being singletons. This TCR came from a man younger than 45 in good health. V gene TRBV6-1 combines with J gene TRBJ2-2; no clear D. The sample consisted of naive CD4+ T cells sorted from blood. Subset of the sample: CD45RA+ positively selected. The CDR3 reads CASIPHGLGGELFF. CDR3 coding DNA: TGTGCCAGCATCCCCCACGGCCTGGGCGGGGAGCTGTTTTTT.